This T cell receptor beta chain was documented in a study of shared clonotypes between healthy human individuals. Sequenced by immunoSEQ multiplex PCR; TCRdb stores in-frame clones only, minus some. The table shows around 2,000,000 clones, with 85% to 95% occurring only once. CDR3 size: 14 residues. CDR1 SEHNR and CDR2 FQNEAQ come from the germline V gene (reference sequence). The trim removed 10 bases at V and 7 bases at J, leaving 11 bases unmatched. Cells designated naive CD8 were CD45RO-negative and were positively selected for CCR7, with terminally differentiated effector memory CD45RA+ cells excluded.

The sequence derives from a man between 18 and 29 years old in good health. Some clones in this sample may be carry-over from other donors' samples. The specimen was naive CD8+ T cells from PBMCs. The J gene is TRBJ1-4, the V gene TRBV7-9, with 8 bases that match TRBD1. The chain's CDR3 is CATRNDRGGEKLFF. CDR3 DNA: TGTGCCACACGAAATGACAGGGGAGGTGAAAAACTGTTTTTT.